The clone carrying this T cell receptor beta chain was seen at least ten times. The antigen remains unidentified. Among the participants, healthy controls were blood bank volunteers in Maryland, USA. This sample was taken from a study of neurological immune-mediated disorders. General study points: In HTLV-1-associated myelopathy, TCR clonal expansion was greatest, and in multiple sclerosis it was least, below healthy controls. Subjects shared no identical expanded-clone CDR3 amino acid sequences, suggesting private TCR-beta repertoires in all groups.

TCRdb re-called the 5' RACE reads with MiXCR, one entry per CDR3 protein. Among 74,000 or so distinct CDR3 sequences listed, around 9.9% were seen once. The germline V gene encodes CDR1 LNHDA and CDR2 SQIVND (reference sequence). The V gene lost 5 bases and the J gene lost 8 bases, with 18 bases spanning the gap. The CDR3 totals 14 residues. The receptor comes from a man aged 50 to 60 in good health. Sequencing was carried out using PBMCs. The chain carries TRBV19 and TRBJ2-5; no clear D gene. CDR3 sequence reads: CASSPISGPGTQYF. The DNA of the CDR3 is TGTGCCAGTAGTCCGATTTCTGGCCCCGGAACCCAGTACTTC.